One sample yielded the 31 T cell receptor beta chains listed below, sequenced in a study of blood T cells in healthy people across ages. For the second PCR, which ran for about 7 to 11 cycles, a sample-barcoded 5' primer and a J-beta primer mix were used. In TCRdb, the 5' RACE reads were re-called with MiXCR into one record per CDR3 protein. The table lists about 1.4 million distinct CDR3 sequences, around 55% of them singletons. Material: blood. The origin of the receptors is a man younger than 35 in good health.

This clonotype turned up a few times. This chain links TRBV29-1 with TRBJ2-7; D may be TRBD2 (6 bases). The V end lost 5 bases, the J end lost 0 bases, and 11 bases lay between the germline ends. Germline CDR1 SQVTM, CDR2 ANQGSEA. CDR3 length: 13 amino acids. CDR3 region: CSVLREHSYEQYF. The CDR3 coding sequence is TGCAGCGTTCTCCGGGAGCACTCCTACGAGCAGTACTTC.

V gene TRBV27 combines with J gene TRBJ2-7; 9 bases are a match to TRBD1. After removal of 6 bases from V and 3 bases from J, the junction contained 9 bases not matched to a gene. The germline V gene has CDR1 MNHEY and CDR2 SMNVEV (reference sequence). This CDR3 region has 15 residues. The CDR3 nucleotides read TGTGCCAGCAGAGAAAGACCGGGACAGGGCTACGAGCAGTACTTC. Its protein is CASRERPGQGYEQYF.

This clonotype was picked up a small number of times. V is TRBV27 and J is TRBJ1-1, with 7 bases that match TRBD1. The CDR3 is made up of 15 amino acids. V lost 6 bases, J lost 0 bases, and 7 bases stayed unmatched. Germline V lookup: CDR1 MNHEY, CDR2 SMNVEV (reference sequence). The CDR3 bases are TGTGCCAGCAGGCCGTCGACAGGGTTGAACACTGAAGCTTTCTTT. It codes for CASRPSTGLNTEAFF.

The rearrangement links TRBV20-1 to TRBJ1-2; D is unresolved. Germline V gene lookup returns CDR1 DFQATT and CDR2 SNEGSKA (reference sequence). Trimming pared 1 base from V and 4 bases from J, leaving 16 bases between. This CDR3 spans 15 amino acids. For the CDR3, the DNA is TGCAGTGCTAGAGTCCGGGAAAGGGAGCGCTATGGCTACACCTTC. This translates into CSARVRERERYGYTF.

This clonotype was picked up a small number of times. CDR3 coding DNA: TGCAGTGCTATGAGCACCCCGTGGGACTATGGCTACACCTTC. Translated, it gives CSAMSTPWDYGYTF. The rearrangement links TRBV20-1 to TRBJ1-2; the D is unclear. Trimming cost V 4 bases and J 3 bases, with 15 bases left between them. This CDR3 comprises 14 residues. Germline V gene sequence: CDR1 DFQATT, CDR2 SNEGSKA (reference sequence).

In DNA, the CDR3 is TGCAGCGTTAGGACGGTCCAAGAGACCCAGTACTTC. As protein: CSVRTVQETQYF. The chain uses TRBV29-1 and TRBJ2-5; unclear D gene. From germline, CDR1 is SQVTM and CDR2 ANQGSEA. The CDR3 covers 12 residues. Trimming shortened V by 5 bases and J by 1 base, and 8 bases separated the two germline ends.

The CDR3: CSADLTGTKTDTQYF. In nucleotides, the CDR3 is TGCAGCGCCGATCTTACAGGGACGAAAACAGATACGCAGTATTTT. The chain is built from TRBV29-1 and TRBJ2-3; D is perhaps TRBD1 (6 bases). The V gene's germline CDR1 is SQVTM and CDR2 ANQGSEA. This CDR3 spans 15 amino acids. With 7 bases removed from V and 3 bases from J, the gap between germline ends came to 20 bases.

The chain has TRBV7-2 and TRBJ2-4; 13 nucleotides line up with TRBD2. Looked up from germline, CDR1 is SGHTA and CDR2 is FQGNSA. The CDR3 is 19 amino acids. V gave up 5 bases and J gave up 0 bases; unmatched junction bases: 10. CDR3 sequence reads: CASSPIYTSGREAKNIQYF. For the CDR3, the DNA is TGTGCCAGCAGCCCAATCTACACTAGCGGGAGGGAAGCCAAAAACATTCAGTACTTC. The variable domain in full, completed from reference TRBV7-2 and TRBJ2-4, reads GAGVSQSPSNKVTEKGKDVELRCDPISGHTALYWYRQSLGQGLEFLIYFQGNSAPDKSGLPSDRFSAERTGGSVSTLTIQRTQQEDSAVYLCASSPIYTSGREAKNIQYFGAGTRLSVL.

For the CDR3, the DNA is TGTGCCACCTTCAGCATGACCACCTACGAGCAGTACTTC. This sequence encodes CATFSMTTYEQYF. This chain uses TRBV15 with TRBJ2-7, with unresolved D. Germline CDR1 reads LNHNV; CDR2 reads YYDKDF (reference sequence). The CDR3 is 13 residues long. Deletions cut 8 bases from V and 2 bases from J, with 13 bases between.

The V gene is TRBV5-6, the J gene TRBJ1-2; D is possibly TRBD1 (5 bases). The CDR3 length is 14 residues. Germline values: CDR1 SGHDT, CDR2 YYEEEE. With 2 bases removed from V and 5 bases from J, the gap between germline ends came to 13 bases. The CDR3 coding sequence is TGTGCCAGCAGCTTCCAGGGCTTTTCGTATGGCTACACCTTC. Protein sequence: CASSFQGFSYGYTF.

The chain couples TRBV20-1 to TRBJ2-3; perhaps TRBD1 as D (6 bases). Trimming shortened V by 2 bases and J by 0 bases, and 9 bases separated the two germline ends. The CDR3 is made up of 14 amino acids. Germline V gene lookup returns CDR1 DFQATT and CDR2 SNEGSKA (reference sequence). CDR3 in amino acids: CSARRTASTDTQYF. The CDR3 DNA reads TGCAGTGCTAGACGGACAGCTAGCACAGATACGCAGTATTTT.

This clonotype appeared a few times. The chain couples TRBV7-2 to TRBJ2-1, with a weak D call TRBD1 (5 bases). The last part of the DNA fits TRBJ2-7 better; the J call may be wrong. CDR1 and CDR2 from the germline V gene are SGHTA and FQGNSA. CDR3 length equals 13 residues. DNA for the CDR3: TGTGCCAGCAGCTTACAGGGATCACGTGAGCAGTACTTC. It is translated as CASSLQGSREQYF.

The CDR3 loop is CASSETGLSGYGYTF. The CDR3 DNA reads as TGTGCCAGCAGTGAAACAGGGTTAAGTGGCTATGGCTACACCTTC. The chain links TRBV25-1 to TRBJ1-2; perhaps TRBD1 as D (6 bases). V was shortened by 2 bases and J by 4 bases, with 14 bases between the two germline ends. CDR1 and CDR2 (germline): MGHDK, SYGVNS. This CDR3 is built from 15 residues.

Only one count was recorded for this clonotype. V usage is TRBV6-1 and J usage is TRBJ1-5; the match to TRBD1 covers 7 bases. In germline, CDR1 is MNHNS, CDR2 SASEGT. With V trimmed by 0 bases and J by 3 bases, 8 bases remained unmatched. This CDR3 comprises 17 residues. CDR3: CASSEALGQAFNQPQHF. The CDR3 nucleotides read TGTGCCAGCAGTGAAGCGCTCGGACAGGCCTTCAATCAGCCCCAGCATTTT.

The chain combines TRBV20-1 with TRBJ2-7; 10 bases map to TRBD1. The V gene end was trimmed by 8 bases and the J gene end by 5 bases; junction bases not matched to a gene: 9. The CDR3 has 13 amino acids. Germline V lookup: CDR1 DFQATT, CDR2 SNEGSKA (reference sequence). CDR3 in DNA: TGCAGTACAATGACAGGGGGCATCCACGAGCAGTACTTC. Translated, it gives CSTMTGGIHEQYF.

The rearrangement joins TRBV4-3 to TRBJ1-2, with D unclear. The CDR3 has 14 amino acids. V lost 1 base, J lost 6 bases, and 12 bases lay in between. The germline V gene has CDR1 LGHNA and CDR2 YSLEER. The CDR3 DNA is TGCGCCAGCAGCCAAGTGGGGATCCCAGATGGCTACACCTTC. It translates to CASSQVGIPDGYTF.

This chain uses TRBV6-1 with TRBJ2-1; D is uncertain. The germline CDR1 and CDR2 sequences are MNHNS and SASEGT. V dropped 7 bases and J dropped 7 bases, with 11 bases sitting between them. There are 12 residues in the CDR3. The CDR3 region is CASTWSRNEQFF. CDR3 DNA: TGTGCCAGCACCTGGAGTCGGAATGAGCAGTTCTTC.

Of note for this clonotype: The limits of the CDR3 on the DNA are not certain, so only TCRdb's listed CDR3 is given. CDR3 sequence: CASSFAPGAWANVLTF. The rearrangement links TRBV7-8 to TRBJ2-6. The CDR3 spans 16 residues, counting both ends. The V gene's germline CDR1 is SGHVS and CDR2 FQNEAQ.

This clonotype has only a few counts. The J gene is TRBJ1-2, the V gene TRBV7-9; D gene unclear. CDR1 and CDR2 from the germline V gene are SEHNR and FQNEAQ (reference sequence). This CDR3 contains 14 residues. V was trimmed by 5 bases and J by 3 bases, leaving 13 bases between them. The CDR3 is CASSRPGIYYGYTF. In nucleotides, the CDR3 is TGTGCCAGCAGCCGACCCGGGATCTACTATGGCTACACCTTC.

This clonotype was counted only a few times. J is TRBJ2-1 and V is TRBV27, with 8 bases identical to TRBD1. Germline V gene data show CDR1 as MNHEY and CDR2 as SMNVEV (reference sequence). The CDR3 is made up of 13 amino acids. V was pared by 5 bases and J by 6 bases, with 3 bases of the junction left unmatched. The CDR3 reads CASSVGTGNEQFF. The CDR3 DNA reads TGTGCCAGCAGTGTCGGGACAGGCAATGAGCAGTTCTTC.

The chain links TRBV7-2 to TRBJ2-5; a possible D gene is TRBD2 (5 bases). The V gene lost 2 bases and the J gene lost 0 bases, with 16 bases spanning the gap. Germline V gene lookup returns CDR1 SGHTA and CDR2 FQGNSA. The CDR3 loop spans 17 amino acids. Here the CDR3 reads CASSLLGPTSYQETQYF. The CDR3 DNA reads TGTGCCAGCAGCTTATTAGGGCCCACTAGTTACCAAGAGACCCAGTACTTC. The full variable domain, rest sourced from reference TRBV7-2 and TRBJ2-5, is GAGVSQSPSNKVTEKGKDVELRCDPISGHTALYWYRQSLGQGLEFLIYFQGNSAPDKSGLPSDRFSAERTGGSVSTLTIQRTQQEDSAVYLCASSLLGPTSYQETQYFGPGTRLLVL.

This clonotype was seen a few times. The rearrangement joins TRBV29-1 to TRBJ2-1; 9 bases agree with TRBD2. V shed 6 bases, J shed 6 bases, and the junction held 21 bases outside the gene matches. This CDR3 is 18 amino acids long. Germline values: CDR1 SQVTM, CDR2 ANQGSEA. The CDR3 nucleotides read TGCAGCGTACAGGGTATAGTCATCACTAGCGGGTATCCCAATGAGCAGTTCTTC. Translating it yields CSVQGIVITSGYPNEQFF.

The CDR3 reads CASSLQTGNEQFF. The CDR3 nucleotides read TGTGCCAGCAGCTTACAGACAGGGAATGAGCAGTTCTTC. The chain joins TRBV7-2 to TRBJ2-1, with 7 nucleotides matching TRBD1. Trimming cost V 2 bases and J 7 bases; bases outside gene matches: 2. CDR3 length equals 13 residues. Germline V lookup: CDR1 SGHTA, CDR2 FQGNSA.

V gene TRBV9 combines with J gene TRBJ1-1, with no clear D. The germline gives CDR1 SGDLS, CDR2 YYNGEE. The V end lost 3 bases, the J end lost 1 base, and 10 bases lay between the germline ends. There are 14 residues in the CDR3. The CDR3 DNA is TGTGCCAGCAGCGCCTACGGTCCGAACACTGAAGCTTTCTTT. It translates to CASSAYGPNTEAFF.

The rearrangement joins TRBV6-2 or TRBV6-3 to TRBJ2-5, with D maybe TRBD2 (5 bases). Germline assignment: CDR1 MNHEY and CDR2 SVGEGT. The CDR3 is made up of 16 amino acids. Trimming pared 0 bases from V and 5 bases from J, leaving 16 bases between. CDR3 sequence reads: CASSYSHDGRGETQYF. The CDR3 region has the DNA TGTGCCAGCAGTTACTCCCACGATGGACGAGGGGAGACCCAGTACTTC.

The chain is built from TRBV25-1 and TRBJ1-2, with D hard to call. V was cut by 1 base and J by 2 bases, with 5 bases left in between. The CDR3 contains 13 residues. Germline assignment: CDR1 MGHDK and CDR2 SYGVNS. This chain's CDR3 is CASSELFNYGYTF. The CDR3 DNA follows: TGTGCCAGCAGTGAATTGTTCAACTATGGCTACACCTTC.

The V gene is TRBV12-3 or TRBV12-4, the J gene TRBJ2-5; D perhaps matches TRBD2 (5 bases). The CDR3 has 15 residues. V lost 3 bases to trimming and J lost 2 bases, with 13 bases between them. The CDR3 DNA reads as TGTGCCAGCAGTTTGACGGGGAGAGAACAAGAGACCCAGTACTTC. It translates to CASSLTGREQETQYF.

This clonotype was seen more than once but under ten times. V gene TRBV12-3 or TRBV12-4 combines with J gene TRBJ2-7, with D unresolved. The CDR3 has 11 residues. V lost 1 base to trimming and J lost 10 bases, with 8 bases between them. CDR3 sequence (DNA): TGTGCCAGCAGTTTAGATCGTAATCAGTACTTC. Amino acids: CASSLDRNQYF.

J is TRBJ2-5 and V is TRBV18; tentative D call: TRBD1 (5 bases). This CDR3 comprises 11 residues. The germline gives CDR1 KGHSH, CDR2 LQKENI. The ends were cut back, 6 bases at V and 11 bases at J, with 13 bases in the middle. Here the CDR3 reads CASSQAGQQYF. For the CDR3, the DNA is TGTGCCAGCTCCCAGGCAGGGCAGCAGTACTTC. Drawing the rest from reference TRBV18 and TRBJ2-5, the complete variable domain is NAGVMQNPRHLVRRRGQEARLRCSPMKGHSHVYWYRQLPEEGLKFMVYLQKENIIDESGMPKERFSAEFPKEGPSILRIQQVVRGDSAAYFCASSQAGQQYFGPGTRLLVL.

This sequence joins TRBV20-1 and TRBJ2-3; D remains unclear. V was clipped by 6 bases and J by 2 bases, with 15 bases between them. The length of the CDR3 is 14 residues. CDR1 is DFQATT, CDR2 SNEGSKA, per germline (reference sequence). DNA for the CDR3: TGCAGTGCCCAGAACCCAGGAGCCACAGATACGCAGTATTTT. This encodes CSAQNPGATDTQYF.

The chain is built from TRBV6-5 and TRBJ2-1; the D is unclear. V was cut by 4 bases and J by 2 bases, with 18 bases left in between. The CDR3 runs 17 residues. The germline V gene encodes CDR1 MNHEY and CDR2 SVGAGI. CDR3 protein: CASSSAPVDGTYNEQFF. CDR3 DNA sequence: TGTGCCAGCAGTTCAGCTCCGGTGGACGGTACCTACAATGAGCAGTTCTTC.